This T cell receptor beta chain is from a study of T cells in Graves' hyperthyroidism and ophthalmopathy. Findings and caveats of the study: Ophthalmopathy was distinguished from stable hyperthyroidism by 13 V-J signatures.

RNA transcripts yielded amplified TCR beta CDR3 regions. A first-round RT-PCR of the TCR CDR3 used the HTBI primer set. One entry per CDR3 protein results from TCRdb running MiXCR on the multiplex PCR reads. The sample lists hundreds of thousands of distinct CDR3 sequences; 14% were seen once. Subjects aged 18 to 65 presented with newly diagnosed hyperthyroidism of less than 2 months' duration. This clonotype was detected ten times or more. Its antigen is currently unknown. A junction boundary mismatches the germline segment, possibly from a read error. The clonotype comes from a young woman with Graves' hyperthyroidism that later progressed to Graves' ophthalmopathy. Sequencing was done on a sample of blood.

The CDR3 bases are TGTGCCATCCGTGAGGGGGGCGGAGGATTCTACAATGAGCAGTTCTTC. Residues: CAIREGGGGFYNEQFF. The chain joins TRBV10-3 to TRBJ2-1; either TRBD1 or TRBD2 may fit D (6 bases each). Germline CDR1 is ENHRY and CDR2 is SYGVKD. This CDR3 comprises 16 residues.